The 13 T cell receptor beta chains in this list originate from one sample, sequenced in a study of cytomegalovirus exposure and HLA in healthy donors (dated by TCRdb to 2016 to 2017). The protocol used for the library was the immunoSEQ multiplex PCR assay. For the multiplex PCR, a mixture combining 60 forward primers for TCR Vbeta segments and 13 reverse primers for TCR Jbeta segments was used. The table comes from immuneACCESS by way of TCRdb, which keeps in-frame sequences with V and J called. Part of the clones is missing from these tables; in studies checked, under half for an unresolved V gene and the rest for unknown reasons. This sample comprises roughly 120,000 clones, 55% to 65% of them detected only once. Of the sample, over 8.5% is held by the ten largest clones. Specimen: PBMCs. These receptors originate from a woman in her forties in good health and CMV-seropositive.

The table lists this clone with a few counts. This chain links TRBV28 with TRBJ2-1; 13 positions match TRBD2. The germline V gene has CDR1 MDHEN and CDR2 SYDVKM. The CDR3 runs to 16 residues. V trimming: 6 bases; J trimming: 8 bases; junction bases outside the gene matches: 10. The CDR3 sequence is CASSPLGLAGVHEQFF. The CDR3 DNA is TGTGCCAGCAGCCCTCTCGGACTAGCGGGAGTCCATGAGCAGTTCTTC.

V usage is TRBV5-6 and J usage is TRBJ2-1; D perhaps matches TRBD2 (5 bases). The ends were cut back, 0 bases at V and 7 bases at J, with 20 bases in the middle. This CDR3 spans 17 amino acids. Germline loops: CDR1 SGHDT, CDR2 YYEEEE. CDR3 sequence reads: CASSLEVGETAWNEQFF. The CDR3 DNA reads as TGTGCCAGCAGCTTGGAGGTCGGGGAGACGGCCTGGAATGAGCAGTTCTTC.

The CDR3 loop reads CASSPATEGGDEQYF. CDR3 sequence (DNA): TGTGCCAGCAGTCCGGCAACAGAGGGGGGGGACGAGCAGTACTTC. This chain connects TRBV27 to TRBJ2-7, with TRBD2 as a possible D gene (7 bases). This CDR3 comprises 15 residues. CDR1 and CDR2 (germline): MNHEY, SMNVEV (reference sequence). V lost 5 bases to trimming and J lost 5 bases, with 19 bases between them.

This clone was counted a few times. The gene calls are TRBV25-1 and TRBJ1-2; D perhaps matches TRBD1 (5 bases). This CDR3 region has 12 residues. V lost 4 bases to trimming and J lost 8 bases, with 11 bases between them. Germline CDR1 and CDR2: MGHDK and SYGVNS. The CDR3 loop reads CASSGLDIGYTF. CDR3 nucleotides: TGTGCCAGCAGTGGTTTGGACATCGGCTACACCTTC.

The J gene is TRBJ2-1, the V gene TRBV19, with D perhaps TRBD2 (6 bases). Germline CDR1 reads LNHDA; CDR2 reads SQIVND (reference sequence). This CDR3 is built from 13 residues. Trimming cost V 5 bases and J 7 bases, with 12 bases left between them. For the CDR3, the DNA is TGTGCCAGTAGTTCTACTAGCACTAATGAGCAGTTCTTC. As protein: CASSSTSTNEQFF.

For the CDR3, the DNA is TGTGCCAGCAGTTCCTACAGGGAGACCAACTATGGCTACACCTTC. This translates into CASSSYRETNYGYTF. J is TRBJ1-2 and V is TRBV2; D is perhaps TRBD1 (6 bases). The germline V gene has CDR1 SNHLY and CDR2 FYNNEI. Trimming took off 5 bases at V and 2 bases at J, with 15 bases between the two ends. The CDR3 runs 15 residues.

This clone was seen more than once but under ten times. J is TRBJ1-1 and V is TRBV4-3; the match to TRBD1 covers 7 bases. This CDR3 spans 15 amino acids. Germline V gene sequence: CDR1 LGHNA, CDR2 YSLEER. J gave up 1 base and V 3 bases, and 5 bases lay outside the gene matches. The CDR3 protein is CASSHYDRANTEAFF. The DNA for the CDR3 is TGCGCCAGCAGCCACTACGACAGGGCGAACACTGAAGCTTTCTTT.

The chain combines TRBV9 with TRBJ2-1, with 8 bases fitting TRBD2. The V segment lost 0 bases and the J segment 2 bases; nucleotides outside the gene matches: 7. CDR1 is SGDLS, CDR2 YYNGEE, per germline. This CDR3 is built from 17 residues. CDR3 region: CASSVAGGSTPYNEQFF. Written as DNA, the CDR3 is TGTGCCAGCAGCGTAGCGGGGGGGTCTACACCCTACAATGAGCAGTTCTTC.

This chain uses TRBV2 with TRBJ2-1; 12 nucleotides match TRBD2. J gave up 3 bases and V 6 bases, and 6 bases lay outside the gene matches. The CDR3 consists of 16 residues. Germline CDR1 SNHLY, CDR2 FYNNEI. The CDR3 region is CASSELAGGVYNEQFF. The CDR3, as DNA: TGTGCCAGCAGCGAACTAGCGGGAGGCGTCTACAATGAGCAGTTCTTC.

The chain combines TRBV19 with TRBJ1-1; D may be TRBD1 (5 bases). Trimming shortened V by 3 bases and J by 1 base, and 12 bases separated the two germline ends. This CDR3 contains 15 residues. Germline CDR1 is LNHDA and CDR2 is SQIVND (reference sequence). The CDR3 region is CASSIARRGNTEAFF. DNA for the CDR3: TGTGCCAGTAGTATCGCCCGGAGGGGGAACACTGAAGCTTTCTTT.

The chain recombines TRBV27 with TRBJ2-7, with 7 bases that match TRBD2. Germline lookup yields CDR1 MNHEY and CDR2 SMNVEV (reference sequence). This CDR3 contains 18 residues. V trimming: 4 bases; J trimming: 4 bases; junction bases outside the gene matches: 19. The CDR3 sequence is CASSSTHGLESGLYEQYF. CDR3 nucleotide sequence: TGTGCCAGCAGTTCAACTCACGGACTAGAAAGTGGACTATACGAGCAGTACTTC.

J is TRBJ1-4 and V is TRBV7-9, with TRBD1 matching over 7 bases. With 4 bases clipped from V and 7 bases from J, the junction kept 9 bases outside the gene matches. This CDR3 is built from 15 residues. Germline V gene lookup returns CDR1 SEHNR and CDR2 FQNEAQ (reference sequence). Here the CDR3 DNA reads TGTGCCAGCAGCTCTTCCGGGACAGTTCCTGAAAAACTGTTTTTT. This codes for CASSSSGTVPEKLFF.

The rearrangement uses TRBV10-1 and TRBJ2-7, with 7 bases identical to TRBD2. Germline loops: CDR1 WNHNN, CDR2 SYGVQD (reference sequence). This CDR3 spans 12 amino acids. With 6 bases clipped from V and 3 bases from J, the junction kept 2 bases outside the gene matches. CDR3 coding DNA: TGCGCCAGCAGGCCTAGCGGCTACGAGCAGTACTTC. Amino acids: CASRPSGYEQYF.